A single TCR beta chain is shown here with its context. The data were obtained in a study of blood T cell repertoires in COVID-19. Only in-frame clones appear in the TCRdb table, and some are missing; sequencing was by immunoSEQ multiplex PCR. The sample has about 170,000 clones, around 86% seen once. Per the germline V gene, CDR1 is SGHTA and CDR2 is FQGNSA. The junction had 6 bases not matched to a gene; V was cut back by 6 bases and J by 4 bases. This CDR3 has 13 amino acids. The gene calls are TRBV7-2 and TRBJ2-7, with TRBD1 matching 7 bases. Source material: peripheral blood. The TCR sequence derives from an older man with acute or convalescent COVID-19. DNA for the CDR3: TGTGCCAGCAGTGAATACAGGGGTTACGAGCAGTACTTC. Protein product: CASSEYRGYEQYF.